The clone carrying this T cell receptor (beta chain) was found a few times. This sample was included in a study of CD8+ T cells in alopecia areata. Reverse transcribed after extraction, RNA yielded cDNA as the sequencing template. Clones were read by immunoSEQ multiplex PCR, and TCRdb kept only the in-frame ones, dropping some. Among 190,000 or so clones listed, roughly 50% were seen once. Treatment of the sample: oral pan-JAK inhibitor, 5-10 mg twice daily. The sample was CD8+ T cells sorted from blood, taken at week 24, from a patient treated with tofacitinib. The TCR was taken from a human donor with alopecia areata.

In nucleotides, the CDR3 is TGCGCCAGCAGCTTGGTGACAGGGCTACCTGGGGCCAACGTCCTGACTTTC. Encoded protein: CASSLVTGLPGANVLTF. The chain has TRBV5-1 and TRBJ2-6, with 7 positions matching TRBD1. The CDR3 extends over 17 amino acids. The V gene end was trimmed by 0 bases and the J gene end by 2 bases; junction bases not matched to a gene: 5. Per germline, CDR1 SGHRS and CDR2 YFSETQ.